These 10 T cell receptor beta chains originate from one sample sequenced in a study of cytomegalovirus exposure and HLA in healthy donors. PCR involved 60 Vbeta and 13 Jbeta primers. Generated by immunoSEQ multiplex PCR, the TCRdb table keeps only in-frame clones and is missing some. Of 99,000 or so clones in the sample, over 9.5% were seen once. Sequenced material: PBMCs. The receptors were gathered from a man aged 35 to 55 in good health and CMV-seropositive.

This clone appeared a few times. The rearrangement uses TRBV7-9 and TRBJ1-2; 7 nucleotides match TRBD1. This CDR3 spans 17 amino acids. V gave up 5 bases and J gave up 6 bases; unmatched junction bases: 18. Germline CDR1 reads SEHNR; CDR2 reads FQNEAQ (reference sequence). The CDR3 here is CASSPIGAGGNGDGYTF. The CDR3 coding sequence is TGTGCCAGCAGCCCAATTGGGGCAGGGGGTAATGGAGATGGCTACACCTTC.

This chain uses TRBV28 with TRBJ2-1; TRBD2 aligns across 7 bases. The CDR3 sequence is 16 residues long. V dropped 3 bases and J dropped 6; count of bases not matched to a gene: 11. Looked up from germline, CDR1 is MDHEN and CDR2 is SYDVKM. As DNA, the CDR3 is TGTGCCAGCAGTTTTTTAGGGCTCGGACTAGTCAATGAGCAGTTCTTC. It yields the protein CASSFLGLGLVNEQFF.

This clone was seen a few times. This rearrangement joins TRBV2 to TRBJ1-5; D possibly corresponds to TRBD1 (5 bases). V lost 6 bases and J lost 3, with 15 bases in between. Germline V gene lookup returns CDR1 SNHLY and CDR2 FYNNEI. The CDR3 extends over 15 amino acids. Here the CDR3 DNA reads TGTGCCAGCAGCGAACTCGGGGGTTACAATCAGCCCCAGCATTTT. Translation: CASSELGGYNQPQHF.

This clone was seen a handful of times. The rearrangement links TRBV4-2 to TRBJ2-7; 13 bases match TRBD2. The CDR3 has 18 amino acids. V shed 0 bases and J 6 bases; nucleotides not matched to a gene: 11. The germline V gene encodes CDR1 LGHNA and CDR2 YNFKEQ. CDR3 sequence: CASSQEGGTTSGRGEQYF. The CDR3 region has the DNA TGTGCCAGCAGCCAAGAGGGAGGGACTACTAGCGGGAGGGGCGAGCAGTACTTC.

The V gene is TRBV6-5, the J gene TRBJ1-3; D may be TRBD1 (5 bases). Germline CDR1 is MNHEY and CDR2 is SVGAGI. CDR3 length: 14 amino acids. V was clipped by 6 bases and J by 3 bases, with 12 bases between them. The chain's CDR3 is CASSSRGDGNTIYF. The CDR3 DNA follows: TGTGCCAGCAGCTCCCGGGGGGATGGAAACACCATATATTTT.

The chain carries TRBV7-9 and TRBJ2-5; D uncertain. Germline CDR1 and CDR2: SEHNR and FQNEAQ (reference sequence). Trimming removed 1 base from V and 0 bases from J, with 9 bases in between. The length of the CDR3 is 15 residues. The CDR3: CASSLGSNYQETQYF. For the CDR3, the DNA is TGTGCCAGCAGCTTAGGGTCGAACTACCAAGAGACCCAGTACTTC.

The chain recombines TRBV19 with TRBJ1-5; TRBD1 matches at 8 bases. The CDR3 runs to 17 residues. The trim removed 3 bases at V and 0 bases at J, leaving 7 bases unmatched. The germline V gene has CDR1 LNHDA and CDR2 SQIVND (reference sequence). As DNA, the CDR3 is TGTGCCAGTAGTATGTGGGACAGGCCGTATAGCAATCAGCCCCAGCATTTT. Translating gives CASSMWDRPYSNQPQHF.

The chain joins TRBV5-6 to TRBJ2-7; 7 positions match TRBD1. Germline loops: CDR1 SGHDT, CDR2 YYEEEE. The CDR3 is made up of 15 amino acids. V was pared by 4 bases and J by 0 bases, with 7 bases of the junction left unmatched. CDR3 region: CASSPVRGSSYEQYF. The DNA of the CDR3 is TGTGCCAGCAGCCCCGTCAGGGGGAGCTCCTACGAGCAGTACTTC.

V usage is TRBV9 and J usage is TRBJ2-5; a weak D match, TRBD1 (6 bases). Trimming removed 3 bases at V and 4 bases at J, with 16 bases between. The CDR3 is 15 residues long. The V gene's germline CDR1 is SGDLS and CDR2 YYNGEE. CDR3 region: CASSADRGSRETQYF. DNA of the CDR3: TGTGCCAGCAGCGCGGACAGAGGATCCCGAGAGACCCAGTACTTC.

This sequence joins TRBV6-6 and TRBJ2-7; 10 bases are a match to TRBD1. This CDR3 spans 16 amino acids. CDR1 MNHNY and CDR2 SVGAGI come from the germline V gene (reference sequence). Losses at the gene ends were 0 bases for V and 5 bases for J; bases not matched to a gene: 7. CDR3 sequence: CASSYSMGDRGDEQYF. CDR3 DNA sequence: TGTGCCAGCAGTTACTCGATGGGGGACAGGGGTGACGAGCAGTACTTC.